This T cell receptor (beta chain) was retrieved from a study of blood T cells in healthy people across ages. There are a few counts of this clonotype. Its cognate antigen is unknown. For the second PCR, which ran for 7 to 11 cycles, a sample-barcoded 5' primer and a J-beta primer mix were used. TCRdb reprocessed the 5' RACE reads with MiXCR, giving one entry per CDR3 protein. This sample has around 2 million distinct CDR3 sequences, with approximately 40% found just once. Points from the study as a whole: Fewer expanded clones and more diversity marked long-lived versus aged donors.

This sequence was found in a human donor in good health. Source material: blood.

In nucleotides, the CDR3 is TGCAGCGTTGATATGAACACTGAAGCTTTCTTT. It specifies CSVDMNTEAFF. The chain is built from TRBV29-1 and TRBJ1-1, with D uncertain. V lost 3 bases and J lost 0, with 2 bases in between. Looked up from germline, CDR1 is SQVTM and CDR2 is ANQGSEA. The CDR3 sequence is 11 residues long.